The 16 T cell receptor beta chains below were found in one sample sequenced in a study of shared clonotypes between healthy human individuals. TCRdb keeps only in-frame clones here, not all; method: immunoSEQ multiplex PCR. In the table there are around 1 million clones, around three quarters of which are singletons. Sequencing input: memory CD4+ T cells sorted from blood. Specified subset: CD45RA-negative fraction. All receptors come from a man younger than 35 in good health.

There are a few counts of this clone. The V and J genes are TRBV11-3 and TRBJ2-7, with a possible D match to TRBD2 (6 bases). V lost 5 bases, J lost 0 bases, and 17 bases lay in between. This CDR3 has 16 amino acids. Germline V gene data show CDR1 as SGHNT and CDR2 as YENEEA. For the CDR3, the DNA is TGTGCCAGCAGCCCCCCCTCCTCGGACTACTCCTACGAGCAGTACTTC. It encodes CASSPPSSDYSYEQYF. Variable domain in full (rest from reference TRBV11-3 and TRBJ2-7): EAGVVQSPRYKIIEKKQPVAFWCNPISGHNTLYWYLQNLGQGPELLIRYENEEAVDDSQLPKDRFSAERLKGVDSTLKIQPAELGDSAVYLCASSPPSSDYSYEQYFGPGTRLTVT.

The chain carries TRBV30 and TRBJ1-2; D gene unclear. Trimming removed 4 bases from V and 7 bases from J, with 10 bases in between. The germline CDR1 and CDR2 sequences are GTSNPN and SVGIG (reference sequence). The length of the CDR3 is 11 residues. CDR3 in amino acids: CAWKSMSGYTF. The DNA of the CDR3 is TGTGCCTGGAAAAGTATGTCTGGCTACACCTTC.

The rearrangement joins TRBV30 to TRBJ2-3; D ambiguous. CDR3 length: 14 amino acids. The germline CDR1 and CDR2 sequences are GTSNPN and SVGIG (reference sequence). V was trimmed by 0 bases and J by 0 bases, leaving 7 bases between them. The CDR3 DNA is TGTGCCTGGAGTGTCCTGCAGAGCACAGATACGCAGTATTTT. Its translation is CAWSVLQSTDTQYF.

V usage is TRBV10-2 and J usage is TRBJ2-7, with a tentative D call TRBD2 (6 bases). CDR1 is WSHSY and CDR2 is SAAADI in the germline V gene. The CDR3 has 15 amino acids. Trimming removed 3 bases at V and 2 bases at J, with 14 bases between. The CDR3 loop reads CASSDFRRATYEQYF. DNA of the CDR3: TGCGCCAGCAGTGATTTTAGGAGGGCAACCTACGAGCAGTACTTC.

The chain uses TRBV30 and TRBJ2-1; 9 positions match TRBD1. V was clipped by 1 base and J by 4 bases; unmatched bases: 2. The CDR3 is 14 residues long. The germline V gene encodes CDR1 GTSNPN and CDR2 SVGIG (reference sequence). This CDR3 reads CAWSGDRVYNEQFF. As DNA, the CDR3 is TGTGCCTGGAGTGGGGACAGGGTTTACAATGAGCAGTTCTTC. The entire variable domain, with the rest obtained from reference TRBV30 and TRBJ2-1, is as follows: SQTIHQWPATLVQPVGSPLSLECTVEGTSNPNLYWYRQAAGRGLQLLFYSVGIGQISSEVPQNLSASRPQDRQFILSSKKLLLSDSGFYLCAWSGDRVYNEQFFGPGTRLTVL.

On this clone itself: Only one base separates this from a far larger clonotype, so it likely reflects a read error. The chain has TRBV30 and TRBJ1-2; the D is unclear. CDR1 is GTSNPN, CDR2 SVGIG, per germline (reference sequence). The length of the CDR3 is 14 residues. Trimming took off 4 bases at V and 0 bases at J, with 12 bases between the two ends. CDR3: CAWIGEGTNYGYTF. CDR3 sequence (DNA): TGTGCCTGGATTGGGGAGGGTACTAACTATGGCTACACCTTC.

This chain uses TRBV9 with TRBJ2-1; maybe TRBD1 (6 bases). Germline V gives CDR1 SGDLS, CDR2 YYNGEE. The CDR3 sequence is 15 residues long. Trimming took 0 bases from V and 4 from J, leaving 11 bases between them. The CDR3 here is CASSVDTGPYNEQFF. The CDR3 region has the DNA TGTGCCAGCAGCGTAGACACAGGGCCTTACAATGAGCAGTTCTTC.

This rearrangement joins TRBV5-1 to TRBJ2-5; D unresolved. The CDR3 has 14 amino acids. Trimming cost V 0 bases and J 2 bases, with 8 bases left between them. Germline-derived CDR1 and CDR2 are SGHRS and YFSETQ. CDR3 protein: CASSLALGQETQYF. The CDR3 bases are TGCGCCAGCAGCTTGGCCTTAGGACAAGAGACCCAGTACTTC.

The rearrangement joins TRBV4-1 to TRBJ2-3, with TRBD1 matching 9 bases. J was trimmed by 2 bases and V by 2 bases; bases with no gene match: 17. The CDR3 runs to 20 residues. Germline V lookup: CDR1 MGHRA, CDR2 YSYEKL. CDR3: CASSQTPNSGQGRTTDTQYF. In DNA form, the CDR3 reads TGCGCCAGCAGCCAAACCCCAAATTCTGGACAGGGGAGAACCACAGATACGCAGTATTTT.

This clone has a count of ten or more. The chain carries TRBV28 and TRBJ2-7; 7 bases line up with TRBD1. Germline loops: CDR1 MDHEN, CDR2 SYDVKM. Germline trimming cut 1 base from V and 7 bases from J; bases unmatched to any gene: 13. This CDR3 region has 16 residues. Here the CDR3 reads CASSLLWLGGLGEQYF. For the CDR3, the DNA is TGTGCCAGCAGTTTATTATGGTTAGGGGGCTTAGGGGAGCAGTACTTC.

This chain connects TRBV7-8 to TRBJ1-5, with a possible D match to TRBD1 (5 bases). Deletions cut 3 bases from V and 3 bases from J, with 9 bases between. This CDR3 comprises 14 residues. Germline V gene sequence: CDR1 SGHVS, CDR2 FQNEAQ. CDR3 protein: CASSFGGVNQPQHF. The DNA of the CDR3 is TGTGCCAGCAGCTTCGGGGGGGTCAATCAGCCCCAGCATTTT.

This chain connects TRBV7-2 to TRBJ2-2; no definite D call. The CDR3 sequence is 13 residues long. CDR1 SGHTA and CDR2 FQGNSA come from the germline V gene. Trimming removed 1 base from V and 6 bases from J, with 6 bases in between. The CDR3 nucleotides are TGTGCCAGCAGCTTAGTAAGGCCCGGGGAGCTGTTTTTT. Translated: CASSLVRPGELFF.

This chain links TRBV30 with TRBJ2-5; D remains ambiguous. Deletions cut 0 bases from V and 5 bases from J, with 10 bases between. The CDR3 spans 13 residues. CDR1 and CDR2 (germline): GTSNPN, SVGIG (reference sequence). The CDR3 sequence: CAWSVSASETQYF. CDR3 bases: TGTGCCTGGAGTGTATCAGCTTCGGAGACCCAGTACTTC.

This clone was recorded only once. Other DNA sequences from this sample encode an identical CDR3 as well. The chain is built from TRBV2 and TRBJ1-1; D uncertain. CDR3 length equals 13 residues. Germline CDR1 and CDR2: SNHLY and FYNNEI. The V end was cut by 4 bases, the J end by 1 base, with 7 bases between. The CDR3 protein is CASSVARNTEAFF. CDR3 sequence (DNA): TGTGCCAGCAGTGTTGCAAGGAACACTGAAGCTTTCTTT.

This chain joins TRBV10-2 and TRBJ2-5; D may match TRBD1 or TRBD2 (6 bases each). The V and J ends lost 6 bases and 4 bases respectively, with 18 bases between them. Germline V gene data show CDR1 as WSHSY and CDR2 as SAAADI. The CDR3 contains 15 residues. In nucleotides, the CDR3 is TGCGCCAGCAGCTTAGGGGGAAGGGGAGGAGAGACCCAGTACTTC. Protein: CASSLGGRGGETQYF.

The genes are TRBV7-2 and TRBJ2-1; 7 nucleotides agree with TRBD2. The V gene end was trimmed by 1 base and the J gene end by 6 bases; junction bases not matched to a gene: 6. Germline-derived CDR1 and CDR2 are SGHTA and FQGNSA. The CDR3 runs to 15 residues. The CDR3: CASSLVGGVGNEQFF. The CDR3 nucleotides are TGTGCCAGCAGCTTAGTGGGAGGGGTCGGCAATGAGCAGTTCTTC.